The 26 T cell receptor beta chains reported below all come from one sample, sequenced in a study of cytomegalovirus exposure and HLA in healthy donors. 13 Jbeta primers and 60 Vbeta primers were used for the PCR. The table came from immunoSEQ multiplex PCR; TCRdb's copy has only in-frame clones and leaves some out. The sample lists 100,000 to 150,000 clones, approximately 82% occurring once. The sequenced sample was PBMCs. These receptors all stem from a boy aged 2 to 9 in good health and CMV-seronegative.

The V and J genes are TRBV13 and TRBJ2-6; D is perhaps TRBD2 (6 bases). Germline loops: CDR1 PRHDT, CDR2 FYEKMQ (reference sequence). Between the trimmed V and J ends, which lost 3 bases and 3 bases, there was a span of 9 bases. The CDR3 contains 15 residues. CDR3 nucleotides: TGTGCCAGCAGCTTGGGACTTTTTGGGGCCAACGTCCTGACTTTC. Translating it yields CASSLGLFGANVLTF.

Notes on this clone: Different DNA sequences within this sample yield the same CDR3. The chain combines TRBV7-9 with TRBJ1-1, with D maybe TRBD1 (6 bases). The CDR3 is made up of 17 amino acids. The ends were cut back, 3 bases at V and 4 bases at J, with 21 bases in the middle. Germline CDR1 and CDR2: SEHNR and FQNEAQ (reference sequence). The CDR3 loop is CASSFMAGALWGTEAFF. The CDR3 region has the DNA TGTGCCAGCAGCTTTATGGCAGGGGCTTTATGGGGCACTGAAGCTTTCTTT. Supplemented by reference TRBV7-9 and TRBJ1-1, the full variable domain reads DTGVSQNPRHKITKRGQNVTFRCDPISEHNRLYWYRQTLGQGPEFLTYFQNEAQLEKSRLLSDRFSAERPKGSFSTLEIQRTEQGDSAMYLCASSFMAGALWGTEAFFGQGTRLTVV.

The chain carries TRBV6-5 and TRBJ1-1; D is ambiguous. Trimming stripped 2 bases from V and 2 bases from J, with 9 bases between. Germline V gene data show CDR1 as MNHEY and CDR2 as SVGAGI. The CDR3 loop spans 14 amino acids. The CDR3: CASSYTDTNTEAFF. CDR3 DNA: TGTGCCAGCAGTTACACCGACACCAACACTGAAGCTTTCTTT.

The chain is built from TRBV12-5 and TRBJ1-2; 7 nucleotides line up with TRBD1. In germline, CDR1 is LGHNT, CDR2 FRNRAP. The CDR3 has 15 amino acids. V gave up 1 base and J gave up 5 bases; unmatched junction bases: 7. The CDR3, as DNA: TGTGCTAGTGGTTTGGATACCGGGACAGAGTATGGCTACACCTTC. Translation: CASGLDTGTEYGYTF.

The genes are TRBV27 and TRBJ2-2; 7 bases are shared with TRBD1. The CDR3 has 14 residues. Germline lookup yields CDR1 MNHEY and CDR2 SMNVEV (reference sequence). Trimming at V came to 8 bases and at J to 4 bases, leaving 7 bases not matched to a gene. The CDR3 here is CASQRDSRTGELFF. The DNA for the CDR3 is TGTGCCAGCCAAAGGGACAGCCGCACCGGGGAGCTGTTTTTT.

The chain employs TRBV27 and TRBJ1-2; D uncertain. The germline V gene has CDR1 MNHEY and CDR2 SMNVEV (reference sequence). This CDR3 contains 14 residues. Trimming pared 2 bases from V and 2 bases from J, leaving 9 bases between. CDR3 region: CASSLRRENYGYTF. The DNA of the CDR3 is TGTGCCAGCAGTTTACGCCGGGAAAACTATGGCTACACCTTC.

V and J are TRBV19 and TRBJ2-1; maybe TRBD2 (5 bases). V was shortened by 4 bases and J by 0 bases, with 19 bases between the two germline ends. This CDR3 region has 18 residues. Germline V gives CDR1 LNHDA, CDR2 SQIVND (reference sequence). The CDR3 loop reads CASSNGLGGWSSYNEQFF. In nucleotides, the CDR3 is TGTGCCAGTAGTAACGGGCTCGGAGGCTGGAGCTCCTACAATGAGCAGTTCTTC.

The V call is TRBV6-5, the J call TRBJ1-1; 12 bases match TRBD1. CDR1 and CDR2 from the germline V gene are MNHEY and SVGAGI. The CDR3 loop spans 14 amino acids. Trimming took 3 bases from V and 10 from J; bases not matched to a gene: 6. The CDR3 DNA sequence: TGTGCCAGCAGTTATTGGGACAGGGGGCCGGGAGCTTTCTTT. Protein product: CASSYWDRGPGAFF.

The chain has TRBV10-3 and TRBJ1-5; tentative D call: TRBD1 (5 bases). CDR3 length equals 13 residues. The ends were cut back, 7 bases at V and 4 bases at J, with 11 bases in the middle. Germline V gene data show CDR1 as ENHRY and CDR2 as SYGVKD. The DNA for the CDR3 is TGTGCCATCACGGGGGATTTGAATCAGCCCCAGCATTTT. Protein product: CAITGDLNQPQHF.

J is TRBJ2-1 and V is TRBV11-2, with TRBD2 matching over 7 bases. CDR1 is SGHAT, CDR2 FQNNGV, per germline. This CDR3 spans 16 amino acids. Trimming took 1 base from V and 8 from J; bases not matched to a gene: 11. CDR3 sequence reads: CASSLGPDGGVDEQFF. The CDR3 DNA sequence: TGTGCCAGCAGCTTAGGGCCAGATGGGGGGGTCGATGAGCAGTTCTTC.

This clone appeared once. The rearrangement uses TRBV7-2 and TRBJ2-7; TRBD1 aligns across 7 bases. Germline trimming cut 1 base from V and 1 base from J; bases unmatched to any gene: 1. CDR3 length equals 14 residues. The germline gives CDR1 SGHTA, CDR2 FQGNSA. The CDR3 is CASSLVDRSYEQYF. CDR3 sequence (DNA): TGTGCCAGCAGCTTAGTGGACAGGTCCTACGAGCAGTACTTC.

The gene calls are TRBV7-9 and TRBJ1-1; 7 bases are shared with TRBD1. The CDR3 is 14 residues long. Germline V gives CDR1 SEHNR, CDR2 FQNEAQ (reference sequence). Unmatched junction bases numbered 7, after V lost 4 bases and J lost 5 bases. The CDR3 reads CASSSTGEVTEAFF. CDR3 in DNA: TGTGCCAGCAGCTCAACAGGGGAAGTAACTGAAGCTTTCTTT.

This clone has only one observation. The chain uses TRBV2 and TRBJ2-5, with 9 nucleotides matching TRBD2. Germline CDR1 and CDR2: SNHLY and FYNNEI. V dropped 3 bases and J dropped 5; count of bases not matched to a gene: 4. This CDR3 has 14 amino acids. This CDR3 is CASSEAGGRETQYF. The CDR3 DNA sequence: TGTGCCAGCAGTGAGGCGGGAGGGCGGGAGACCCAGTACTTC.

The rearrangement uses TRBV7-6 and TRBJ2-2, with 9 bases identical to TRBD2. Trimming took 4 bases from V and 7 from J; bases not matched to a gene: 7. Germline CDR1 is SGHVS and CDR2 is FNYEAQ. The CDR3 totals 15 residues. The CDR3 spells CASSSGLAYNGELFF. The CDR3 DNA follows: TGTGCCAGCAGCTCCGGACTAGCGTATAACGGGGAGCTGTTTTTT.

The chain carries TRBV19 and TRBJ1-5; 8 positions match TRBD1. There are 15 residues in the CDR3. Germline V gene lookup returns CDR1 LNHDA and CDR2 SQIVND (reference sequence). Trimming took 7 bases from V and 1 from J; bases not matched to a gene: 6. As DNA, the CDR3 is TGTGCCAGTAAGTTTCAGGGGGCGAGCAATCAGCCCCAGCATTTT. Translated: CASKFQGASNQPQHF. Supplemented by reference TRBV19 and TRBJ1-5, the full variable domain reads DGGITQSPKYLFRKEGQNVTLSCEQNLNHDAMYWYRQDPGQGLRLIYYSQIVNDFQKGDIAEGYSVSREKKESFPLTVTSAQKNPTAFYLCASKFQGASNQPQHFGDGTRLSIL.

V and J are TRBV30 and TRBJ2-7; D may be TRBD2 (5 bases). Trimming removed 2 bases at V and 2 bases at J, with 16 bases between. The germline gives CDR1 GTSNPN, CDR2 SVGIG (reference sequence). The CDR3 spans 15 residues. The chain's CDR3 is CAWSLDLAPTYEQYF. Here the CDR3 DNA reads TGTGCCTGGAGTCTAGACCTAGCCCCGACCTACGAGCAGTACTTC. The full variable domain, with the rest looked up from reference TRBV30 and TRBJ2-7, is SQTIHQWPATLVQPVGSPLSLECTVEGTSNPNLYWYRQAAGRGLQLLFYSVGIGQISSEVPQNLSASRPQDRQFILSSKKLLLSDSGFYLCAWSLDLAPTYEQYFGPGTRLTVT.

V and J are TRBV15 and TRBJ2-2, with 8 bases aligning to TRBD2. Germline CDR1 and CDR2: LNHNV and YYDKDF (reference sequence). V dropped 11 bases and J dropped 5; count of bases not matched to a gene: 13. This CDR3 is 15 amino acids long. The CDR3 DNA reads TGTGCCTCCTCTCGAGCGGGAGCGCTGACCGGGGAGCTGTTTTTT. Translating gives CASSRAGALTGELFF.

In this sample, this clone turned up once. This sequence joins TRBV6-1 and TRBJ1-5, with D perhaps TRBD1 (6 bases). Germline CDR1 and CDR2: MNHNS and SASEGT. Between the trimmed V and J ends, which lost 1 base and 5 bases, there was a span of 12 bases. This CDR3 has 15 amino acids. The CDR3 loop is CASSEGSGAYQPQHF. CDR3 sequence (DNA): TGTGCCAGCAGTGAAGGGTCAGGGGCGTATCAGCCCCAGCATTTT.

V gene TRBV4-1 combines with J gene TRBJ1-4; weak D call: TRBD1 (5 bases). Germline V lookup: CDR1 MGHRA, CDR2 YSYEKL. CDR3 length: 15 residues. Trimming pared 0 bases from V and 7 bases from J, leaving 12 bases between. The CDR3 reads CASSQEGRVGEKLFF. The DNA of the CDR3 is TGCGCCAGCAGCCAAGAAGGCAGGGTGGGTGAAAAACTGTTTTTT.

This chain uses TRBV30 with TRBJ1-1; D remains unclear. The germline V gene encodes CDR1 GTSNPN and CDR2 SVGIG (reference sequence). The CDR3 has 14 residues. Trimming took off 0 bases at V and 0 bases at J, with 8 bases between the two ends. This CDR3 reads CAWSVFTVNTEAFF. CDR3 sequence (DNA): TGTGCCTGGAGTGTATTTACGGTGAACACTGAAGCTTTCTTT.

The gene calls are TRBV20-1 and TRBJ1-1; D call uncertain. Deletions cut 5 bases from V and 2 bases from J, with 6 bases between. Germline CDR1 is DFQATT and CDR2 is SNEGSKA (reference sequence). The CDR3 totals 11 residues. CDR3 protein: CSAAVNTEAFF. As DNA, the CDR3 is TGCAGTGCTGCAGTCAACACTGAAGCTTTCTTT.

This rearrangement joins TRBV18 to TRBJ1-2, with D possibly being TRBD1 (6 bases). V shed 2 bases and J shed 1 base, with 17 bases lying between them. CDR1 is KGHSH, CDR2 LQKENI, per germline. CDR3 length equals 17 residues. The CDR3 coding sequence is TGTGCCAGCTCACCAAGGACAGCCTCTAACAGTAACTATGGCTACACCTTC. Translation: CASSPRTASNSNYGYTF.

The rearrangement joins TRBV2 to TRBJ2-1, with D possibly being TRBD2 (5 bases). The germline V gene encodes CDR1 SNHLY and CDR2 FYNNEI. Deletions cut 5 bases from V and 13 bases from J, with 12 bases between. This CDR3 has 11 residues. DNA for the CDR3: TGTGCCAGCAGTCTGGGCCCGGGACAGTTCTTC. It codes for CASSLGPGQFF.

The J gene is TRBJ2-3, the V gene TRBV29-1; a weak D match, TRBD1 (5 bases). The CDR3 is 13 residues long. The V and J ends lost 3 bases and 0 bases respectively, with 7 bases between them. Germline V gene sequence: CDR1 SQVTM, CDR2 ANQGSEA. The CDR3: CSVDKGSTDTQYF. CDR3 DNA: TGCAGCGTTGATAAGGGGAGCACAGATACGCAGTATTTT.

This clone was found a few times. The chain carries TRBV5-6 and TRBJ2-5; D may be TRBD1 (6 bases). Germline V gene lookup returns CDR1 SGHDT and CDR2 YYEEEE. The CDR3 length is 13 residues. Trimming removed 0 bases at V and 5 bases at J, with 8 bases between. CDR3 DNA sequence: TGTGCCAGCAGCTTGGTTACAGGGGAGACCCAGTACTTC. This codes for CASSLVTGETQYF.

A note on this clone: Within the sample, other DNA sequences also encode this same CDR3. This rearrangement joins TRBV19 to TRBJ1-5; D gene ambiguous. Germline lookup yields CDR1 LNHDA and CDR2 SQIVND (reference sequence). The CDR3 is 13 residues long. Trimming removed 5 bases from V and 0 bases from J, with 5 bases in between. The CDR3 sequence is CASSYNSNQPQHF. CDR3 DNA sequence: TGTGCCAGTAGTTACAATAGCAATCAGCCCCAGCATTTT.